What follows is one T cell receptor (beta chain) and its context. Its matching antigen is unknown. Described treatment: around 19 received Ad26.COV2.S at low or high dose, single or two shots; roughly 5 received placebo; per-sample allocation not given. Sampling was performed 63 days after the first vaccine or placebo injection. Trimming took 1 base from V and 9 from J, leaving 11 bases between them. The CDR3 runs 13 residues. Per the germline V gene, CDR1 is LGHNA and CDR2 is YSLEER. Some clones are missing from TCRdb's copy, which holds only in-frame ones; the method was immunoSEQ multiplex PCR. The sample yields about 390,000 clones, 92% seen once. This specimen comes from a study of Ad26.COV2.S vaccination and SARS-CoV-2 variants. Study results and caveats: Placebo recipients trailed vaccine recipients in spike-specific TCR breadth.

The material was peripheral blood, obtained in a trial of Ad26.COV2.S vaccine versus placebo. This clonotype was sampled from a person between 18 and 65 years old who received the Ad26.COV2.S COVID-19 vaccine or a placebo. The chain is built from TRBV4-3 and TRBJ2-3, with a possible D match to TRBD2 (5 bases). As DNA, the CDR3 is TGCGCCAGCAGCCAAGGTGCGCGAGGGACGCAGTATTTT. Its translation: CASSQGARGTQYF.